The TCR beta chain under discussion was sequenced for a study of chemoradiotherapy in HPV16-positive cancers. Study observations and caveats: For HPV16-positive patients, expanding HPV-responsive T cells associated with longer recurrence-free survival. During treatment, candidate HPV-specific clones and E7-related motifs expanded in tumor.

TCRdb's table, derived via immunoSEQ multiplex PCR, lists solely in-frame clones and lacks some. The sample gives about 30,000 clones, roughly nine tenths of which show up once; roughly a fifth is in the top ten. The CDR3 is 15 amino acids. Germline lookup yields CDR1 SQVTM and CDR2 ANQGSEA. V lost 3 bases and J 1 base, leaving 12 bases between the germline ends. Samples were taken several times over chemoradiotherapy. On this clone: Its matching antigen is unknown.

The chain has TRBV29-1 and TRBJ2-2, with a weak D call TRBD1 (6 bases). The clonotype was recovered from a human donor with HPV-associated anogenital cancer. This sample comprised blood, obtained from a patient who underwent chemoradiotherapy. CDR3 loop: CSVDGRGENTGELFF. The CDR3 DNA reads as TGCAGCGTTGACGGCAGGGGTGAGAACACCGGGGAGCTGTTTTTT.